A selection of T cell receptor beta chains follows, all from one sample in a study of blood T cell repertoires in COVID-19. Only in-frame clones appear in the TCRdb table, and some are missing; sequencing was by immunoSEQ multiplex PCR. Among 200,000 to 250,000 clones listed, 80% were seen once. Material for sequencing was PBMCs or T cells enriched from blood (not recorded which). The source of these receptors is a man in his thirties or forties with acute COVID-19. CDR3s include the opening cysteine and the closing phenylalanine or tryptophan. D genes are given only for firm matches. Only some rows state a clone size, as once, few, many or a class for expanded clones.

V gene: TRBV11-2; CDR3 length: 14; clone size: .; D gene: TRBD2; J gene: TRBJ2-7; CDR3 protein: CASSQAGTPYEQYF; CDR3 DNA: TGTGCCAGCAGCCAAGCGGGAACACCCTACGAGCAGTACTTC
V gene: TRBV7-9; CDR3 length: 13; clone size: many; D gene: TRBD1; J gene: TRBJ1-1; CDR3 protein: CASSRQGNTEAFF; CDR3 DNA: TGTGCCAGCAGCCGACAGGGGAACACTGAAGCTTTCTTT
V gene: TRBV5-6; CDR3 length: 12; clone size: once; D gene: .; J gene: TRBJ2-7; CDR3 protein: CASSPRDYEQYF; CDR3 DNA: TGTGCCAGCAGTCCCCGGGACTACGAGCAGTACTTC
V gene: TRBV5-1; CDR3 length: 15; clone size: .; D gene: TRBD1; J gene: TRBJ1-4; CDR3 protein: CASSLAGTGGEKLFF; CDR3 DNA: TGCGCCAGCAGCTTGGCCGGGACAGGAGGCGAAAAACTGTTTTTT
V gene: TRBV7-9; CDR3 length: 17; clone size: many; D gene: TRBD1; J gene: TRBJ2-7; CDR3 protein: CASSPRRGTGEQYEQYF; CDR3 DNA: TGTGCCAGCAGCCCACGTCGTGGGACAGGGGAACAATACGAGCAGTACTTC
V gene: TRBV4-2; CDR3 length: 16; clone size: .; D gene: .; J gene: TRBJ2-3; CDR3 protein: CASSQDPGDPTDTQYF; CDR3 DNA: TGTGCCAGCAGCCAAGACCCCGGGGATCCTACAGATACGCAGTATTTT
V gene: TRBV7-3; CDR3 length: 15; clone size: .; D gene: TRBD2; J gene: TRBJ2-2; CDR3 protein: CASSFSGANTGELFF; CDR3 DNA: TGTGCCAGCAGCTTCAGCGGGGCGAACACCGGGGAGCTGTTTTTT
V gene: TRBV6-5; CDR3 length: 12; clone size: .; D gene: TRBD1; J gene: TRBJ2-7; CDR3 protein: CASVRDRNEQYF; CDR3 DNA: TGTGCCAGCGTCCGGGACAGGAACGAGCAGTACTTC
V gene: TRBV9; CDR3 length: 14; clone size: .; D gene: .; J gene: TRBJ1-1; CDR3 protein: CASSRRPEGTEAFF; CDR3 DNA: TGTGCCAGCAGCCGACGCCCGGAGGGCACTGAAGCTTTCTTT
V gene: TRBV5-4; CDR3 length: 17; clone size: .; D gene: TRBD2; J gene: TRBJ2-7; CDR3 protein: CASSLAGTSGGAYEQYF; CDR3 DNA: TGTGCCAGCAGCTTGGCCGGGACTAGCGGGGGGGCCTACGAGCAGTACTTC
V gene: TRBV2; CDR3 length: 14; clone size: .; D gene: .; J gene: TRBJ1-4; CDR3 protein: CASSESGLNEKLFF; CDR3 DNA: TGTGCCAGCAGTGAATCCGGGTTGAATGAAAAACTGTTTTTT
V gene: TRBV6-4; CDR3 length: 16; clone size: .; D gene: .; J gene: TRBJ2-3; CDR3 protein: CASSVTGFMSTDTQYF; CDR3 DNA: TGTGCCAGCAGTGTAACAGGGTTTATGAGCACAGATACGCAGTATTTT
V gene: TRBV7-9; CDR3 length: 16; clone size: .; D gene: .; J gene: TRBJ2-7; CDR3 protein: CASSTPKSTRSYEQYF; CDR3 DNA: TGTGCCAGCAGCACTCCCAAGTCAACCCGGTCCTACGAGCAGTACTTC
V gene: TRBV7-7; CDR3 length: 13; clone size: .; D gene: TRBD1; J gene: TRBJ1-2; CDR3 protein: CASPTGVNYGYTF; CDR3 DNA: TGTGCCAGTCCGACAGGGGTTAACTATGGCTACACCTTC
V gene: TRBV28; CDR3 length: 14; clone size: .; D gene: .; J gene: TRBJ1-1; CDR3 protein: CASSLLNMNTEAFF; CDR3 DNA: TGTGCCAGCAGTTTGCTGAACATGAACACTGAAGCTTTCTTT
V gene: TRBV7-7; CDR3 length: 15; clone size: .; D gene: TRBD1; J gene: TRBJ2-1; CDR3 protein: CASSPGQGAINEQFF; CDR3 DNA: TGTGCCAGCAGCCCGGGACAGGGAGCGATCAATGAGCAGTTCTTC
V gene: TRBV5-3; CDR3 length: 14; clone size: .; D gene: .; J gene: TRBJ1-5; CDR3 protein: CARSLDRLDSPQHF; CDR3 DNA: TGTGCCAGAAGCTTGGACAGGCTAGACTCGCCCCAGCATTTT
V gene: TRBV11-2; CDR3 length: 18; clone size: .; D gene: TRBD2; J gene: TRBJ2-3; CDR3 protein: CASSLQIGLAEVTDTQYF; CDR3 DNA: TGTGCCAGCAGCTTACAGATCGGACTAGCTGAGGTCACAGATACGCAGTATTTT
V gene: TRBV6-5; CDR3 length: 11; clone size: .; D gene: .; J gene: TRBJ2-7; CDR3 protein: CASLLRGEQYF; CDR3 DNA: TGTGCCAGCCTCCTACGGGGCGAGCAGTACTTC
V gene: TRBV7-6; CDR3 length: 16; clone size: once; D gene: TRBD2; J gene: TRBJ2-3; CDR3 protein: CASRSLAGGGTDTQYF; CDR3 DNA: TGTGCCAGCAGATCCCTAGCGGGGGGCGGAACAGATACGCAGTATTTT
V gene: TRBV5-1; CDR3 length: 16; clone size: .; D gene: TRBD2; J gene: TRBJ2-2; CDR3 protein: CASSIEGLANTGELFF; CDR3 DNA: TGCGCCAGCAGCATCGAGGGACTAGCGAACACCGGGGAGCTGTTTTTT
V gene: TRBV3-1/TRBV3-2; CDR3 length: 15; clone size: once; D gene: .; J gene: TRBJ2-1; CDR3 protein: CASSTDIGYYNEQFF; CDR3 DNA: TGTGCCAGCAGCACAGATATCGGATACTACAATGAGCAGTTCTTC
V gene: TRBV10-3; CDR3 length: 16; clone size: few; D gene: .; J gene: TRBJ1-3; CDR3 protein: CAISEPKAFSGNTIYF; CDR3 DNA: TGTGCCATCAGTGAGCCGAAAGCGTTCTCTGGAAACACCATATATTTT
V gene: TRBV20-1; CDR3 length: 13; clone size: .; D gene: TRBD2; J gene: TRBJ2-7; CDR3 protein: CSASPGGSYEQYF; CDR3 DNA: TGCAGTGCTAGTCCGGGGGGGTCCTACGAGCAGTACTTC
V gene: TRBV3-1/TRBV3-2; CDR3 length: 16; clone size: .; D gene: .; J gene: TRBJ2-2; CDR3 protein: CASSQEAGLATGELFF; CDR3 DNA: TGTGCCAGCAGCCAAGAGGCAGGCCTCGCCACCGGGGAGCTGTTTTTT
V gene: TRBV19; CDR3 length: 15; clone size: once; D gene: TRBD1; J gene: TRBJ1-5; CDR3 protein: CASSIGDRGRQPQHF; CDR3 DNA: TGTGCCAGTAGTATAGGGGACAGGGGTCGTCAGCCCCAGCATTTT
V gene: TRBV5-6; CDR3 length: 14; clone size: .; D gene: .; J gene: TRBJ1-2; CDR3 protein: CASSLTGSSYGYTF; CDR3 DNA: TGTGCCAGCAGCTTGACAGGTTCCTCCTATGGCTACACCTTC
V gene: TRBV19; CDR3 length: 15; clone size: once; D gene: TRBD2; J gene: TRBJ2-3; CDR3 protein: CASSMASGSGGTQYF; CDR3 DNA: TGTGCCAGTAGTATGGCTAGCGGGTCCGGTGGGACGCAGTATTTT
V gene: TRBV1; CDR3 length: 19; clone size: few; D gene: .; J gene: TRBJ1-2; CDR3 protein: CTSSQDLSGQLSGVYGYTF; CDR3 DNA: TGCACCAGCAGCCAAGACCTCTCGGGACAGCTATCTGGGGTCTATGGCTACACCTTC
V gene: TRBV10-2; CDR3 length: 15; clone size: .; D gene: TRBD1; J gene: TRBJ2-7; CDR3 protein: CASSDPWDRVHEQYF; CDR3 DNA: TGCGCCAGCAGTGACCCTTGGGACAGGGTTCACGAGCAGTACTTC
V gene: TRBV30; CDR3 length: 13; clone size: .; D gene: .; J gene: TRBJ2-7; CDR3 protein: CAWNSQGTYEQYF; CDR3 DNA: TGTGCCTGGAATAGCCAGGGGACCTACGAGCAGTACTTC
V gene: TRBV30; CDR3 length: 13; clone size: .; D gene: TRBD1; J gene: TRBJ1-5; CDR3 protein: CAWSPGGNQPQHF; CDR3 DNA: TGTGCCTGGAGTCCAGGGGGTAATCAGCCCCAGCATTTT
V gene: TRBV30; CDR3 length: 12; clone size: .; D gene: .; J gene: TRBJ2-7; CDR3 protein: CAWSTGPYEQYF; CDR3 DNA: TGTGCCTGGAGTACAGGTCCCTACGAGCAGTACTTC
V gene: TRBV6-5; CDR3 length: 14; clone size: .; D gene: TRBD1; J gene: TRBJ2-7; CDR3 protein: CASSPRGQGIEQYF; CDR3 DNA: TGTGCCAGCAGTCCCCGAGGACAGGGTATCGAGCAGTACTTC
V gene: TRBV27; CDR3 length: 14; clone size: .; D gene: TRBD1; J gene: TRBJ2-7; CDR3 protein: CASSFRDSGSEQYF; CDR3 DNA: TGTGCCAGCAGTTTCCGGGACAGCGGCTCTGAGCAGTACTTC
V gene: TRBV18; CDR3 length: 13; clone size: .; D gene: TRBD1; J gene: TRBJ1-2; CDR3 protein: CASSPQGARGYTF; CDR3 DNA: TGTGCCAGCTCACCACAGGGGGCGCGGGGCTACACCTTC
V gene: TRBV20-1; CDR3 length: 11; clone size: .; D gene: .; J gene: TRBJ1-2; CDR3 protein: CSASPRDGYTF; CDR3 DNA: TGCAGTGCTAGTCCCAGGGATGGCTACACCTTC
V gene: TRBV7-7; CDR3 length: 15; clone size: .; D gene: .; J gene: TRBJ2-2; CDR3 protein: CASSIEPTGTGELFF; CDR3 DNA: TGTGCCAGCAGCATCGAACCAACAGGGACCGGGGAGCTGTTTTTT